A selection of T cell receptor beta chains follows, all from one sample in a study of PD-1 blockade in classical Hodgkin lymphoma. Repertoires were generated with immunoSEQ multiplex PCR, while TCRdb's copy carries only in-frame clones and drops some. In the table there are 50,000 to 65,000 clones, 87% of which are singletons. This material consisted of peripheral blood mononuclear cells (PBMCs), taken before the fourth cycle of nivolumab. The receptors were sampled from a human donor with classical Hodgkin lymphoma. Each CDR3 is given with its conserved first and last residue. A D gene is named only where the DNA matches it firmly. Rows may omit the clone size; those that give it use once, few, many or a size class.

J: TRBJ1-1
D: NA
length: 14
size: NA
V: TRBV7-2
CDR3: CASSQQGRNTEAFF
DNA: TGTGCCAGCAGCCAACAGGGTAGGAACACTGAAGCTTTCTTT

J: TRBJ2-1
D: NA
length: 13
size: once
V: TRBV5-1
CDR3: CASSLADYNEQFF
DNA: TGCGCCAGCAGCTTGGCAGACTACAATGAGCAGTTCTTC

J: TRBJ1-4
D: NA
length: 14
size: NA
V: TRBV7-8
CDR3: CASSPSSFYEKLFF
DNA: TGTGCCAGCAGCCCGAGCTCCTTCTATGAAAAACTGTTTTTT

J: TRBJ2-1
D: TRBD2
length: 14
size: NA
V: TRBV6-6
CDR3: CASEMTSGYNEQFF
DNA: TGTGCCAGCGAAATGACTAGCGGTTACAATGAGCAGTTCTTC

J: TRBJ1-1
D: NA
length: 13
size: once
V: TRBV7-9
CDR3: CASSPLTDLGAFF
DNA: TGTGCCAGCAGCCCTCTCACGGACTTGGGAGCTTTCTTT

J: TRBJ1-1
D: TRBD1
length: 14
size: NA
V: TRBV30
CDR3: CASSKGAGNTEAFF
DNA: TGTGCCTCATCCAAGGGGGCGGGGAACACTGAAGCTTTCTTT

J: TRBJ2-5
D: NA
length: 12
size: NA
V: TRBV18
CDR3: CASSKGQETQYF
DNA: TGTGCCAGCTCAAAGGGTCAAGAGACCCAGTACTTC

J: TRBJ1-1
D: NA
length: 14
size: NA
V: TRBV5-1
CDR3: CASSLTPANTEAFF
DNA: TGCGCCAGCAGCCTGACACCAGCTAACACTGAAGCTTTCTTT

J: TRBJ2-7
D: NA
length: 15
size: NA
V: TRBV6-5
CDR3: CASSSPSSGAYEQYF
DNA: TGTGCCAGCAGCTCACCATCCTCAGGGGCCTACGAGCAGTACTTC

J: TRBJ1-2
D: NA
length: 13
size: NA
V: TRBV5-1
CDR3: CASSTGLSESYTF
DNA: TGCGCCAGCAGCACGGGCCTGTCCGAGAGCTACACCTTC

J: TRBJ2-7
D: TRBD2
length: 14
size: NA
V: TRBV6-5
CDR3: CASTKGLAGYEQYF
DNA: TGTGCCAGCACCAAGGGGCTAGCGGGCTACGAGCAGTACTTC

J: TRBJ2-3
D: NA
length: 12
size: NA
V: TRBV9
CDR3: CASSLSTDTQYF
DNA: TGTGCCAGCAGCCTAAGCACAGATACGCAGTATTTT

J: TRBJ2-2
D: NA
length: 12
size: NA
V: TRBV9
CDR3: CASSVDVGELFF
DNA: TGTGCCAGCAGCGTAGACGTCGGGGAGCTGTTTTTT

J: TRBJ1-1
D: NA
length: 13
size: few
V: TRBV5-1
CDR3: CASSLDRNTEAFF
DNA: TGCGCCAGCAGCTTGGACAGGAACACTGAAGCTTTCTTT

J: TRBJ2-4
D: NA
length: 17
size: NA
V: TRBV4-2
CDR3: CASSLPTGLESKNIQYF
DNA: TGTGCCAGCAGCCTCCCTACGGGGTTGGAGTCCAAAAACATTCAGTACTTC

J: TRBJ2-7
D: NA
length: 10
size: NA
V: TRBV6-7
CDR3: CASRRYEQYF
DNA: TGTGCCAGCAGGCGCTACGAGCAGTACTTC

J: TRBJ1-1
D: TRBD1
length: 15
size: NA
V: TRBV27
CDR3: CASSFRGLVNTEAFF
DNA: TGTGCCAGCAGTTTCAGGGGGCTGGTGAACACTGAAGCTTTCTTT

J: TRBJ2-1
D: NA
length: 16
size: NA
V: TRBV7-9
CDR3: CASSLGLGLLNPEQFF
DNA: TGTGCCAGCAGCTTAGGCCTGGGACTCCTCAATCCGGAGCAGTTCTTC

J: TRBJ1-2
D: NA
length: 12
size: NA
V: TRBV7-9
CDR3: CASSLVGDGYTF
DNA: TGTGCCAGCAGCCTTGTAGGGGATGGCTACACCTTC

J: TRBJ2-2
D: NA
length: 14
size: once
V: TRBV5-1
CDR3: CASRLSVDTGELFF
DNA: TGCGCCAGCAGATTATCAGTGGACACCGGGGAGCTGTTTTTT

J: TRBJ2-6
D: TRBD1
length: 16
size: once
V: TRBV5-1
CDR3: CASTNDRATWTNVLTF
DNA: TGCGCCAGCACCAACGACAGGGCTACTTGGACCAACGTCCTGACTTTC

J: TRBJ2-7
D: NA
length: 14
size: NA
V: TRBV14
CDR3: CASSQFQGGYEQYF
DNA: TGTGCCAGCAGCCAATTCCAGGGTGGCTACGAGCAGTACTTC

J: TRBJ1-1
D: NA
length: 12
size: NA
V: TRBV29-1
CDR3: CSVRVGLGEAFF
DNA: TGCAGCGTTCGAGTGGGGCTTGGTGAAGCTTTCTTT

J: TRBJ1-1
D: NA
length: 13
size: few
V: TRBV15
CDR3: CATSRGIHTEAFF
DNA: TGTGCCACCAGCAGAGGTATCCACACTGAAGCTTTCTTT

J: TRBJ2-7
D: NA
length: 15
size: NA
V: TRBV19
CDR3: CASSSIAWEKGEQYF
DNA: TGTGCCAGTAGTAGTATAGCCTGGGAGAAAGGGGAGCAGTACTTC

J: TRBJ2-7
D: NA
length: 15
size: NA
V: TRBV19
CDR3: CASSPHGGDSYEQYF
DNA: TGTGCCAGTAGTCCCCATGGCGGGGACTCCTACGAGCAGTACTTC

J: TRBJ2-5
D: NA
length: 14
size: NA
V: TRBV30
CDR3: CAWSPAPAGETQYF
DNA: TGTGCCTGGAGTCCGGCCCCGGCAGGAGAGACCCAGTACTTC

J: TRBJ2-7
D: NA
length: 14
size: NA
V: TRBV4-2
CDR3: CASSQELLSYEQYF
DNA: TGTGCCAGCAGCCAAGAACTGCTTTCCTACGAGCAGTACTTC

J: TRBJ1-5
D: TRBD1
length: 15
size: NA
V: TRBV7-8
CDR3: CASSLVQGATQPQHF
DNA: TGTGCCAGCAGCTTAGTACAGGGGGCGACTCAGCCCCAGCATTTT

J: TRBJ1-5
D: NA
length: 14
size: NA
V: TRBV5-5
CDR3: CASSHTGIRQPQHF
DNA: TGTGCCAGCAGCCATACAGGTATCCGACAGCCCCAGCATTTT

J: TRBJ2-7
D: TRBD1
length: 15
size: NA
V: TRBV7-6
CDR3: CASSLGQGAFYEQYF
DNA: TGTGCCAGCAGCTTAGGGCAGGGGGCTTTCTACGAGCAGTACTTC

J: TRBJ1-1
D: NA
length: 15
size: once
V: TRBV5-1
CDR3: CASSLDPGKNTEAFF
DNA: TGCGCCAGCAGCTTGGACCCCGGGAAGAACACTGAAGCTTTCTTT

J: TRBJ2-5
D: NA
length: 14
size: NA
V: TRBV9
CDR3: CASSVGGEQETQYF
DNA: TGTGCCAGCAGCGTAGGCGGGGAACAAGAGACCCAGTACTTC

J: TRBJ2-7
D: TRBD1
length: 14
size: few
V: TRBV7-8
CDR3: CASRVTGSAYEQYF
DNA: TGTGCCAGCAGGGTGACAGGGAGTGCCTACGAGCAGTACTTC

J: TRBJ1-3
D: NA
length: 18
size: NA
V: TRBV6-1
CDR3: CASSEIRPGRVDGNTIYF
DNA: TGTGCCAGCAGTGAAATTCGTCCGGGCAGGGTTGATGGAAACACCATATATTTT

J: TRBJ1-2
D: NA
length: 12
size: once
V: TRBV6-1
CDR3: CASNSANYGYTF
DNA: TGTGCCAGCAACTCAGCTAACTATGGCTACACCTTC

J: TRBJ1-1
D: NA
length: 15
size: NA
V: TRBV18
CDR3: CASSFSRGGDTEAFF
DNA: TGTGCCAGCTCCTTTTCCAGGGGAGGCGACACTGAAGCTTTCTTT

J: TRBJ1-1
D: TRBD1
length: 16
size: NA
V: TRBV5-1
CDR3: CASSFSGTGVGSEAFF
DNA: TGCGCCAGCAGCTTTTCCGGGACAGGGGTTGGGTCTGAAGCTTTCTTT

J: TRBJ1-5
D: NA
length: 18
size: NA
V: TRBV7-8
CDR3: CASSSTGEKITWGQPQHF
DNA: TGTGCCAGCAGCTCCACCGGGGAGAAAATAACATGGGGACAGCCCCAGCATTTT

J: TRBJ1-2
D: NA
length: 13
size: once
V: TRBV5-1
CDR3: CASSLVVSGGYTF
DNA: TGCGCCAGCAGCTTGGTAGTTAGCGGAGGCTACACCTTC

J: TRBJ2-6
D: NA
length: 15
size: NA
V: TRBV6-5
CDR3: CASREQGAGANVLTF
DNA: TGTGCCAGCAGGGAACAGGGTGCCGGGGCCAACGTCCTGACTTTC

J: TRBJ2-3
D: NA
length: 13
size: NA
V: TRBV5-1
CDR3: CASSFQGGDTQYF
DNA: TGCGCCAGCAGCTTTCAGGGTGGGGATACGCAGTATTTT

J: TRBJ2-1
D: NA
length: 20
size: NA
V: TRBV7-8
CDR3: CASSLEEAQEGSGSYNEQFF
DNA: TGTGCCAGCAGCTTAGAGGAGGCACAAGAAGGTTCCGGCTCCTACAATGAGCAGTTCTTC

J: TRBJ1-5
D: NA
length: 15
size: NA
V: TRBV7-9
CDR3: CASSLNSDSNQPQHF
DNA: TGTGCCAGCAGCTTAAACAGCGATAGCAATCAGCCCCAGCATTTT

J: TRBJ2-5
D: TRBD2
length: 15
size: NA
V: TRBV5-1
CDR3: CASSLLGLDQETQYF
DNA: TGCGCCAGCAGTTTGCTGGGACTAGACCAAGAGACCCAGTACTTC

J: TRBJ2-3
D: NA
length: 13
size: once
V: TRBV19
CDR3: CASAGLHTDTQYF
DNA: TGTGCCAGTGCTGGGCTCCACACAGATACGCAGTATTTT

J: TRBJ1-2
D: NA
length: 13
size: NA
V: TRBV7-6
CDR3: CASSLKQGDGYTF
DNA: TGTGCCAGCAGCTTAAAACAGGGAGATGGCTACACCTTC

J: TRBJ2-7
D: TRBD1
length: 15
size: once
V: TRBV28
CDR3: CASSTWDRGQNEQYF
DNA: TGTGCCAGCAGTACCTGGGACAGGGGGCAGAACGAGCAGTACTTC